The present entry profiles one T cell receptor beta chain with its context. V was trimmed by 0 bases and J by 0 bases, leaving 3 bases between them. The CDR3 is 14 residues long. In germline, CDR1 is SGDLS, CDR2 YYNGEE. This sample stems from a study of OX40 agonist ivuxolimab in advanced cancers. Study details: The group had a mean age of around 60 years, ranged from roughly 23 to 90, and was approximately 81% male.

The data were produced by immunoSEQ multiplex PCR, yet TCRdb's version contains in-frame clones alone and is incomplete. The data hold about 79,000 clones, with about 85% observed a single time. The sample here was CD4+ or CD8+ T cells sorted from blood, taken in a trial of the OX40 agonist ivuxolimab. The gene calls are TRBV9 and TRBJ2-2, with D unresolved. The sequence was obtained from an adult with an advanced solid tumor such as melanoma, head and neck, liver or kidney cancer. The chain's CDR3 is CASSVAPNTGELFF. CDR3 nucleotides: TGTGCCAGCAGCGTAGCGCCGAACACCGGGGAGCTGTTTTTT.